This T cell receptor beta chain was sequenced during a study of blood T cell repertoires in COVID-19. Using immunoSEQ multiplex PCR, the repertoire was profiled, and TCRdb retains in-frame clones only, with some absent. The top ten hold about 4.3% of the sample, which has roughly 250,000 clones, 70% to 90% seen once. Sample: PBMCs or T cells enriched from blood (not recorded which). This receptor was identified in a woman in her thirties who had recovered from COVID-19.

The CDR3 sequence: CASTTPPEKLFF. In DNA form, the CDR3 reads TGTGCCAGTACTACCCCCCCGGAAAAACTGTTTTTT. The rearrangement joins TRBV7-9 to TRBJ1-4; D unclear. V was clipped by 9 bases and J by 8 bases, with 13 bases between them. CDR3 size: 12 residues. Germline V gene lookup returns CDR1 SEHNR and CDR2 FQNEAQ (reference sequence).